This T cell receptor (beta chain) was sequenced in a study of lymphopenia after photon versus proton radiotherapy. Germline V gene data show CDR1 as MNHEY and CDR2 as SVGAGI. This CDR3 has 16 residues. V shed 4 bases and J 11 bases; nucleotides not matched to a gene: 15. The repertoire was sequenced with immunoSEQ multiplex PCR; TCRdb's copy has only in-frame clones and lacks some. The table records under 15,000 clones, about 89% of them present only once. This receptor was identified in a man between 60 and 75 years old with pancreatic cancer. The gene calls are TRBV6-5 and TRBJ2-2; 8 positions agree with TRBD2. Sequenced here: peripheral blood, sampled from a patient treated with proton-based radiotherapy. The CDR3 sequence is CASSSSGTRALIELFF. CDR3 DNA sequence: TGTGCCAGCAGTTCCTCCGGGACTAGGGCTTTGATTGAGCTGTTTTTT.